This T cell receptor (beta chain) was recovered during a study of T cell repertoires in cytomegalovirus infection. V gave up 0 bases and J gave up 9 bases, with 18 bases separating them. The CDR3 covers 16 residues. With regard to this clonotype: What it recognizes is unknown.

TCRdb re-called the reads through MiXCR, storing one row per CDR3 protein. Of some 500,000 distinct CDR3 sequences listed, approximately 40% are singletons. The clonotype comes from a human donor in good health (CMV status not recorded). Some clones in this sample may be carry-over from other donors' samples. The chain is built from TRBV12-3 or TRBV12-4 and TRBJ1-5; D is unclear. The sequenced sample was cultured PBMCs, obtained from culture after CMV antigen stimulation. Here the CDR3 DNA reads TGTGCCAGCAGTTTAGCTGGAGTCCCCACGGCGCCGCCCCAGCATTTT. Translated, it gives CASSLAGVPTAPPQHF.